The TCR beta chain under discussion was sequenced for a study of CD4+ T cells in melanoma. Study-level findings and limits: CD8+ T cell, macrophage and B cell function reportedly correlated with neoantigen-specific CD4+ T cells.

J was trimmed by 8 bases and V by 4 bases; bases with no gene match: 9. Germline CDR1 is SGHKS and CDR2 is YYEKEE (reference sequence). This CDR3 comprises 14 residues. Libraries were prepared by immunoSEQ multiplex PCR; TCRdb keeps only in-frame clonotypes and omits some of them. Among roughly 10,000 clones, around 60% were seen once, and the ten largest hold around 13%. Comment on this clone: Antigen unknown.

The sequenced material came from cells from a culture (not recorded whether cultured in vitro). The chain combines TRBV5-5 with TRBJ2-1; the match to TRBD1 covers 7 bases. The TCR comes from a human donor with melanoma. As DNA, the CDR3 is TGTGCCAGCAGCCCGACGACAGGGCCGGATGAGCAGTTCTTC. It translates to CASSPTTGPDEQFF.